The rows below give T cell receptor beta chains drawn from one sample of a study of blood T cell repertoires in COVID-19. Assay used: immunoSEQ multiplex PCR; TCRdb lists only in-frame clones, some missing. The sample contains some 120,000 clones, around four fifths of which appear only once. The material sequenced was peripheral blood. The receptors here all came from a human donor in a cohort sampled during active COVID-19. The CDR3 runs from the conserved cysteine through the conserved F or W. The D gene is left open where the match is weak. Expanded clones are given a class, and other clones once, few, many or no size at all.

abundance,v_gene,d_gene,j_gene,CDR3nt,CDR3aa
.,TRBV7-9,.,TRBJ1-6,TGTGCCAGCAGCCACTCTGGCCGCGGTTCACCCCTCCACTTT,CASSHSGRGSPLHF
few,TRBV7-9,TRBD2,TRBJ2-4,TGTGCCAGCAGCCCGTTGGGGGGGAGCAAAAACATTCAGTACTTC,CASSPLGGSKNIQYF
.,TRBV27,.,TRBJ2-4,TGTGCCAGCAGTTTAACGTGGGGGGGGCCGGGCAAAAACATTCAGTACTTC,CASSLTWGGPGKNIQYF
.,TRBV12-3/TRBV12-4,.,TRBJ2-3,TGTGCCAGCAGCAGACAGGGCACAGATACGCAGTATTTT,CASSRQGTDTQYF
.,TRBV2,TRBD1,TRBJ1-5,TGTGCCAGCAGCCCGGGACAGGGGGGCTTGACGAGGCATTTT,CASSPGQGGLTRHF
.,TRBV30,TRBD2,TRBJ2-1,TGTGCCTGGAGTGTAGGACTAGCGGGAGTGAATGAGCAGTTCTTC,CAWSVGLAGVNEQFF
.,TRBV5-1,.,TRBJ2-3,TGCGCCAGCAGCCCCGACGCTAGGTCAGATACGCAGTATTTT,CASSPDARSDTQYF
.,TRBV7-2,.,TRBJ1-3,TGTGCCAGCAGCTTAGTGTCCGTAACTGGAAACACCATATATTTT,CASSLVSVTGNTIYF
many,TRBV4-2,.,TRBJ1-3,TGTGCCAGCAGCCAAGGTCAGAGGGATGGAAACACCATATATTTT,CASSQGQRDGNTIYF
.,TRBV7-2,.,TRBJ2-3,TGTGCCAGCAGCCCCGGGACAGATACGCAGTATTTT,CASSPGTDTQYF
.,TRBV11-2,.,TRBJ2-7,TGTGCCAGCAGCTCGTTCGGACTAAACGAGCAGTACTTC,CASSSFGLNEQYF
.,TRBV19,TRBD1,TRBJ2-7,TGTGCCAGTAGTCATTCCCCGGGACAGGGAATGCCCGAGCAGTACTTC,CASSHSPGQGMPEQYF
.,TRBV4-3,.,TRBJ1-1,TGCGCCAGCAGCCAAGATGAACAGCGGGCTTTCTTT,CASSQDEQRAFF
.,TRBV5-1,.,TRBJ2-2,TGCGCCAGCAGCTTGAGCGGATTTGAGGGCGGGGAGCTGTTTTTT,CASSLSGFEGGELFF
.,TRBV28,TRBD1,TRBJ1-2,TGTGCCATTAGCACAGGGGTAGCTAACTATGGCTACACCTTC,CAISTGVANYGYTF
few,TRBV4-3,.,TRBJ2-3,TGCGCCAGCAGCCAAGATGCCGGAGGGGATACGCAGTATTTT,CASSQDAGGDTQYF
once,TRBV30,.,TRBJ1-4,TGTGCCTGGAGTAGAGCAACTAATGAAAAACTGTTTTTT,CAWSRATNEKLFF
once,TRBV5-1,TRBD2,TRBJ2-1,TGCGCCAGCAGCTTAGGGACTAGCGGGAGCTCCTACAATGAGCAGTTCTTC,CASSLGTSGSSYNEQFF
.,TRBV28,TRBD1,TRBJ2-1,TGTGCCAGCTCTTACCCGGGACAGACGAGCTCCTACAATGAGCAGTTCTTC,CASSYPGQTSSYNEQFF
.,TRBV14,.,TRBJ2-7,TGTGCCAGCAGCCAAGAGACTCTTAGCTCCTACGAGCAGTACTTC,CASSQETLSSYEQYF
.,TRBV18,TRBD1,TRBJ1-1,TGTGCCAGCTCACCAAACTCAGGCGCAGGGGGATTTGGTGAAGCTTTCTTT,CASSPNSGAGGFGEAFF
.,TRBV7-6,TRBD1,TRBJ2-1,TGTGCCAGCAGCTTAACCTACAGGGGTCAGGGCTCCTACAATGAGCAGTTCTTC,CASSLTYRGQGSYNEQFF
.,TRBV2,TRBD1,TRBJ2-2,TGTGCCAGCAGTCCTGACAGGGTTGGTCTGAGGACCGGGGAGCTGTTTTTT,CASSPDRVGLRTGELFF
.,TRBV5-1,TRBD2,TRBJ2-7,TGCGCCAGCAGCTTGGGTGGGGGGGACTACGAGCAGTACTTC,CASSLGGGDYEQYF
.,TRBV5-5,.,TRBJ2-1,TGTGCCAGCAGTCTACTAAGAGAGCAGTTCTTC,CASSLLREQFF
.,TRBV29-1,.,TRBJ2-6,TGCAGCGTTGAGGGGGCAGGGGCTAGTGGGGCCAACGTCCTGACTTTC,CSVEGAGASGANVLTF
.,TRBV30,TRBD1,TRBJ1-4,TGTGCCTGGAGCTTCCAGGGGGCGTTTGGAGAAAAACTGTTTTTT,CAWSFQGAFGEKLFF
.,TRBV4-1,TRBD1,TRBJ2-3,TGCGCCAGCAGCCCCTCTGGGACAGGGAATACAGATACGCAGTATTTT,CASSPSGTGNTDTQYF
.,TRBV7-8,TRBD2,TRBJ2-7,TGTGCCAGCAGCTTCTCGAGCGGGAGTGACAACGAGCAGTACTTC,CASSFSSGSDNEQYF
.,TRBV7-3,TRBD1,TRBJ1-2,TGTGCCAGCAGTATGATCCCGGGACAGATAATTAACTATGGCTACACCTTC,CASSMIPGQIINYGYTF
once,TRBV21-1,.,TRBJ1-1,TGTGCCAGCAGCAAAAGGGCGGGGACCGTGAACACTGAAGCTTTCTTT,CASSKRAGTVNTEAFF
once,TRBV28,TRBD1,TRBJ2-7,TGTGCCAGCAGTCTGACGACAGGGGCCTACGAGCAGTACTTC,CASSLTTGAYEQYF
.,TRBV7-2,.,TRBJ2-7,TGTGCCAGCAGCTTAGGGGACTCGAGAGAGCAGTACTTC,CASSLGDSREQYF
.,TRBV18,TRBD1,TRBJ1-2,TGTGCCAGCTCACCCGGACAGGGGAGCTACACCTTC,CASSPGQGSYTF
.,TRBV28,.,TRBJ2-2,TGTGCCAGCAGTTTGAGGGACGGGGAGCTGTTTTTT,CASSLRDGELFF
.,TRBV5-1,TRBD1,TRBJ1-2,TGCGCCAGCAGCTTGGCCTCCGGGACAGACTATGGCTACACCTTC,CASSLASGTDYGYTF
.,TRBV9,.,TRBJ2-6,TGTGCCAGCAGCGGGACAAGAATCTCTGGGGCCAACGTCCTGACTTTC,CASSGTRISGANVLTF
.,TRBV2,.,TRBJ2-7,TGTGCCAGCAGCAGAGGACAGTACGAGCAGTACTTC,CASSRGQYEQYF
.,TRBV11-3,.,TRBJ1-1,TGTGCCAGCAGCGAAACAAGAAACACTGAAGCTTTCTTT,CASSETRNTEAFF
.,TRBV7-2,TRBD2,TRBJ2-3,TGTGCCAGCAGCTTAAATAGCGGGAGGGATACGCAGTATTTT,CASSLNSGRDTQYF
.,TRBV28,.,TRBJ1-1,TGTGCCAGCAGTCCCCATAGACAAACCACTGAAGCTTTCTTT,CASSPHRQTTEAFF
.,TRBV23-1,TRBD2,TRBJ2-7,TGCGCCACCGGAAGGACTAGCGGGGTTTTC,CATGRTSGVF
few,TRBV5-1,TRBD1,TRBJ2-1,TGCGCCAGCAGCTACGGACAGGTCAATGAGCAGTTCTTC,CASSYGQVNEQFF
few,TRBV5-1,.,TRBJ2-2,TGCGCCAGCAGCTTGACCCGGCGGACACGATACACCGGGGAGCTGTTTTTT,CASSLTRRTRYTGELFF
.,TRBV12-5,.,TRBJ1-6,TGTGCTAGTGGTTTGGGGGGGGGCTGGAATTCACCCCTCCACTTT,CASGLGGGWNSPLHF
few,TRBV4-3,TRBD2,TRBJ2-7,TGCGCCAGCAGCCAAGAAACTGGGACTAGCGGTTCCTACGAGCAGTACTTC,CASSQETGTSGSYEQYF
.,TRBV15,.,TRBJ1-1,TGTGCCACCAGCAGAGAAAGACTTATGAACACTGAAGCTTTCTTT,CATSRERLMNTEAFF
.,TRBV5-1,.,TRBJ2-5,TGCGCCAGCAGCTTGCAGGGGTTCCAAGAGACCCAGTACTTC,CASSLQGFQETQYF
.,TRBV6-2/TRBV6-3,TRBD1,TRBJ1-1,TGTGCCAGCAGTAACCCGGACAGGGTTGCTTTCTTT,CASSNPDRVAFF
.,TRBV30,.,TRBJ1-5,TGTGCCTGGAGGGGAGGGGTCAATCAGCCCCAGCATTTT,CAWRGGVNQPQHF
.,TRBV28,.,TRBJ2-2,TGTGCCAGCAGTTTTATTAGTCGAGCCGGGGAGCTGTTTTTT,CASSFISRAGELFF
few,TRBV2,TRBD1,TRBJ2-6,TGTGCCAGCAGTTTTACAGGGGGCTCTGGGGCCAACGTCCTGACTTTC,CASSFTGGSGANVLTF
once,TRBV20-1,.,TRBJ2-1,TGCAGTGCCGCGTACAATGAGCAGTTCTTC,CSAAYNEQFF